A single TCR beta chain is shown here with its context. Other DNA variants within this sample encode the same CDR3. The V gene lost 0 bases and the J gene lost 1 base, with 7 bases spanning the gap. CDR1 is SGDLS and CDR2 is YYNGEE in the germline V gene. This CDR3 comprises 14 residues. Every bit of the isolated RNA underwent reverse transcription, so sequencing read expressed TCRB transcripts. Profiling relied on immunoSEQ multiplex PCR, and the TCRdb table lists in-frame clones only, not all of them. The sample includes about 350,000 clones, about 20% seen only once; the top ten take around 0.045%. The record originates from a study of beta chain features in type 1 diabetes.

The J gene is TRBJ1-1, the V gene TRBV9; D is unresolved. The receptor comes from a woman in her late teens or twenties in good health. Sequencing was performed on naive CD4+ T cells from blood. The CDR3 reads CASSVVGGNTEAFF. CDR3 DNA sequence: TGTGCCAGCAGCGTAGTCGGCGGGAACACTGAAGCTTTCTTT.